One T cell receptor (beta chain) is described in this entry. TCRdb keeps only in-frame clones here, not all; method: immunoSEQ multiplex PCR. The profile shows 110,000 to 150,000 clones, around 84% of them singletons. The CDR3 is made up of 14 amino acids. V shed 6 bases and J shed 5 bases, with 17 bases lying between them. Germline CDR1 MNHEY, CDR2 SVGAGI. The source of the sample is a study of blood T cell repertoires in COVID-19. The material sequenced was peripheral blood. This TCR was sampled from a man in his 60s with active or convalescent COVID-19. V is TRBV6-5 and J is TRBJ2-7, with D hard to call. The CDR3 loop reads CASRPDRGNHEQYF. The CDR3 region has the DNA TGTGCCAGCAGACCAGATAGAGGTAACCACGAGCAGTACTTC.